A single sample gave rise to the 10 T cell receptor beta chains below, sequenced in a study of monozygotic twins with inflammatory bowel disease (dated by TCRdb to between 2018 and 2021). Libraries were made using 5' RACE. TCRdb lists the instrument as Illumina HiSeq 2500. TCRdb reprocessed the reads and provides one entry for every CDR3 protein sequence; no DNA is given. The sample's table covers just over 300,000 distinct CDR3 sequences. 5.6% of the sample is taken by the ten largest. The sample was blood. The source of these receptors is a human donor with ulcerative colitis or Crohn's disease, or a healthy co-twin of an affected twin (not recorded which).

The J gene is TRBJ2-7, the V gene TRBV12-3 or TRBV12-4. The CDR3 runs 12 residues. The CDR3 sequence is CASSSPVYEQYF.

The rearrangement uses TRBV5-1 and TRBJ2-3; TCRdb lists TRBD1, though no DNA is available to test this call. This CDR3 spans 16 amino acids. The V gene's germline CDR1 is SGHRS and CDR2 YFSETQ. CDR3 protein: CASSLTWGGSADTQYF.

The CDR3 loop is CASSPTINTEAFF. The chain carries TRBV25-1 and TRBJ1-1. The CDR3 extends over 13 amino acids. The V gene's germline CDR1 is MGHDK and CDR2 SYGVNS.

J is TRBJ1-5 and V is TRBV4-3. The germline V gene has CDR1 LGHNA and CDR2 YSLEER. This CDR3 region has 15 residues. CDR3 protein: CASSQDLSNNQPQHF.

The rearrangement uses TRBV19 and TRBJ2-5; TCRdb names TRBD2, which stays unverified in the absence of DNA. Germline values: CDR1 LNHDA, CDR2 SQIVND (reference sequence). CDR3 length: 14 amino acids. The chain's CDR3 is CASSPLAGMETQYF.

This chain uses TRBV5-6 with TRBJ1-1; absent DNA, TCRdb's TRBD1 call cannot be checked. Germline assignment: CDR1 SGHDT and CDR2 YYEEEE. The CDR3 loop spans 14 amino acids. The chain's CDR3 is CASSPWTGLVEAFF.

V gene TRBV10-1 combines with J gene TRBJ2-3; TCRdb picks TRBD2, but there is no DNA to check that call. Per the germline V gene, CDR1 is WNHNN and CDR2 is SYGVQD (reference sequence). The CDR3 totals 16 residues. The CDR3: CASSEQLAGAKDTQYF.

The chain links TRBV5-5 to TRBJ2-5; TCRdb's D call of TRBD2 is untestable without DNA. The germline gives CDR1 SGHKS, CDR2 YYEKEE (reference sequence). The CDR3 totals 15 residues. The chain's CDR3 is CASSLERPVQETQYF.

This chain uses TRBV15 with TRBJ2-4. Germline assignment: CDR1 LNHNV and CDR2 YYDKDF (reference sequence). The CDR3 length is 16 residues. CDR3 loop: CATSRARVFTKNIQYF. The complete variable domain, with remaining parts taken from reference TRBV15 and TRBJ2-4, reads DAMVIQNPRYQVTQFGKPVTLSCSQTLNHNVMYWYQQKSSQAPKLLFHYYDKDFNNEADTPDNFQSRRPNTSFCFLDIRSPGLGDTAMYLCATSRARVFTKNIQYFGAGTRLSVL.

This chain links TRBV6-2 or TRBV6-3 with TRBJ2-1; no DNA is available, so the TRBD1 call from TCRdb remains unchecked. Germline lookup yields CDR1 MNHEY and CDR2 SVGEGT. CDR3 length equals 21 residues. The CDR3: CASSTGAGTSRADSSYNEQFF.